The next 8 T cell receptor beta chains were all read from a single sample in a study of blood T cell repertoires in COVID-19 (dated by TCRdb to between 2020 and 2021). The library was produced with the immunoSEQ multiplex PCR assay. This immuneACCESS table, as held by TCRdb, lists in-frame sequences with V and J called but not all clones. Of the missing ones, under half trace to an unresolved V gene in checked studies; the others have no known cause. The sample data list fewer than 300,000 clones, and 75% to 95% of these were observed just once. Approximately 1.2% of the sample belongs to the ten largest clones. What was sequenced was PBMCs or T cells enriched from blood (not recorded which). These TCRs come from a woman aged 25-40 years who had recovered from COVID-19.

The rearrangement joins TRBV30 to TRBJ1-4; 7 positions match TRBD1. This CDR3 has 12 amino acids. Germline trimming cut 2 bases from V and 13 bases from J; bases unmatched to any gene: 7. Germline values: CDR1 GTSNPN, CDR2 SVGIG (reference sequence). The CDR3 loop is CAWSRQGGILFF. CDR3 coding DNA: TGTGCCTGGAGTAGGCAGGGGGGAATACTGTTTTTT.

Written as DNA, the CDR3 is TGTGCCAGCAGCCGGGACAGGGGGTACGGCGAGCAGTTCTTC. Protein product: CASSRDRGYGEQFF. J is TRBJ2-1 and V is TRBV6-4; 11 bases match TRBD1. With 6 bases clipped from V and 10 bases from J, the junction kept 8 bases outside the gene matches. This CDR3 region has 14 residues. Germline V gene data show CDR1 as MRHNA and CDR2 as SNTAGT.

This chain's CDR3 is CASSSTASTDTQYF. The DNA for the CDR3 is TGTGCCAGCAGTTCGACAGCCAGCACAGATACGCAGTATTTT. The rearrangement joins TRBV28 to TRBJ2-3; D might be TRBD1 (5 bases). There are 14 residues in the CDR3. Trimming took off 4 bases at V and 0 bases at J, with 8 bases between the two ends. Germline V gene data show CDR1 as MDHEN and CDR2 as SYDVKM.

The rearrangement uses TRBV19 and TRBJ2-1, with D unclear. Germline CDR1 reads LNHDA; CDR2 reads SQIVND (reference sequence). Trimming stripped 7 bases from V and 0 bases from J, with 13 bases between. This CDR3 is 15 amino acids long. CDR3 protein: CASTFRPSSYNEQFF. CDR3 coding DNA: TGTGCCAGTACCTTTCGACCTAGCTCCTACAATGAGCAGTTCTTC.

The gene calls are TRBV15 and TRBJ1-4; no reliable D call. The CDR3 is 15 amino acids. In germline, CDR1 is LNHNV, CDR2 YYDKDF (reference sequence). Deletions cut 2 bases from V and 8 bases from J, with 15 bases between. The CDR3 region has the DNA TGTGCCACCAGCAGACCGGGAGGAGGATGGGAAAAACTGTTTTTT. Translated: CATSRPGGGWEKLFF.

This clone was seen only once. The V call is TRBV18, the J call TRBJ2-2; 10 bases match TRBD2. The CDR3 loop spans 15 amino acids. Trimming at V came to 2 bases and at J to 7 bases, leaving 4 bases not matched to a gene. Germline CDR1 is KGHSH and CDR2 is LQKENI. The CDR3 here is CASSPASGSNGELFF. As DNA, the CDR3 is TGTGCCAGCTCACCAGCTAGCGGGAGTAACGGGGAGCTGTTTTTT.

The V call is TRBV19, the J call TRBJ2-7; 8 bases agree with TRBD1. Unmatched junction bases numbered 5, after V lost 6 bases and J lost 1 base. The CDR3 sequence is 14 residues long. Germline V gene sequence: CDR1 LNHDA, CDR2 SQIVND (reference sequence). The CDR3 here is CASSPNRGSYEQYF. CDR3 DNA: TGTGCCAGTAGCCCTAACAGGGGGTCCTACGAGCAGTACTTC.

V and J are TRBV4-1 and TRBJ2-1; TRBD1 might be the D (7 bases). The length of the CDR3 is 17 residues. V shed 8 bases and J shed 0 bases, with 20 bases lying between them. Germline values: CDR1 MGHRA, CDR2 YSYEKL. CDR3 protein: CASEEGQGGLSYNEQFF. The CDR3 DNA sequence: TGCGCCAGCGAAGAGGGGCAGGGGGGACTCTCCTACAATGAGCAGTTCTTC.